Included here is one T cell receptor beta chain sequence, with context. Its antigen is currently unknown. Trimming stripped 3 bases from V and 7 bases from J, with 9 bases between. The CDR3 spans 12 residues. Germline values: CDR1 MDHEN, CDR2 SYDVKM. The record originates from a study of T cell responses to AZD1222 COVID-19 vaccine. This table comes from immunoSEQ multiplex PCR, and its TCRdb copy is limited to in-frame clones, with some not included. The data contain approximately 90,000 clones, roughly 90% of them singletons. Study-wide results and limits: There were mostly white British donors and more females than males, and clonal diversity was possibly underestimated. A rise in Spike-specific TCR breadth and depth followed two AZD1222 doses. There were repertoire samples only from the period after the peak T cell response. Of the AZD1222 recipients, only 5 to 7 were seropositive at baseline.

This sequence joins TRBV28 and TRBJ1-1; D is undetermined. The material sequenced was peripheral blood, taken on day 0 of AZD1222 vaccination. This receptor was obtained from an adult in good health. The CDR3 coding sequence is TGTGCCAGCAGTTTGGACCGGCGTGAAGCTTTCTTT. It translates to CASSLDRREAFF.